A selection of T cell receptor beta chains follows, all from one sample in a study of radiotherapy plus CTLA-4 blockade in lung cancer. The data were produced by immunoSEQ multiplex PCR, yet TCRdb's version contains in-frame clones alone and is incomplete. This sample yields roughly 53,000 clones, of which approximately 85% are seen a single time; around 4.4% belongs to the top ten. This specimen consisted of peripheral blood, obtained from a patient treated with radiotherapy plus ipilimumab. These receptors were obtained from a human donor with non-small cell lung cancer whose response to radiotherapy plus ipilimumab could not be evaluated. The CDR3 runs from the conserved cysteine through the conserved F or W. D genes are given only for firm matches.

J | D | V | CDR3
TRBJ1-3 | . | TRBV5-5 | CASSLSQVVTGNTIYF
TRBJ1-1 | . | TRBV9 | CASSVDLGRAGGNTEAFF
TRBJ2-5 | TRBD2 | TRBV28 | CASKTSGRGGETQYF
TRBJ1-3 | . | TRBV28 | CASNSGRVGNTIYF
TRBJ1-2 | TRBD1 | TRBV10-3 | CAISVGDRDDYGYTF
TRBJ2-5 | TRBD2 | TRBV11-3 | CASSTGLAGQETQYF
TRBJ2-7 | . | TRBV28 | CASTALGGIDEQYF
TRBJ1-1 | . | TRBV29-1 | CSVEAQPNTEAFF
TRBJ2-7 | . | TRBV7-8 | CASSPRGGADEQYF
TRBJ2-1 | . | TRBV29-1 | CSVEGLALNEQFF
TRBJ1-3 | . | TRBV27 | CASSLGLNSGNTIYF
TRBJ2-1 | TRBD2 | TRBV15 | CATSRDFYGSGTSEYNEQFF
TRBJ2-7 | . | TRBV6-6 | CASSSGTNYEQYF
TRBJ2-7 | . | TRBV2 | CASIASSYEQYF
TRBJ1-2 | TRBD1 | TRBV18 | CASSPPGTGLGYTF
TRBJ2-5 | TRBD1 | TRBV19 | CASSRQGGETQYF
TRBJ2-5 | TRBD1 | TRBV6-1 | CASRIGTGSGETQYF
TRBJ2-1 | TRBD2 | TRBV7-9 | CASSPGLAAYNEQFF
TRBJ2-2 | . | TRBV12-5 | CASGLVQGEVGELFF
TRBJ2-3 | . | TRBV5-1 | CASSLDGSTDTQYF
TRBJ1-2 | TRBD1 | TRBV7-2 | CASSSWQGVGGYTF
TRBJ1-5 | . | TRBV19 | CASSIGLFGPENQPQHF
TRBJ1-1 | . | TRBV5-1 | CASSTGGVNTEAFF
TRBJ1-1 | TRBD1 | TRBV28 | CASRSRGHLTEAFF
TRBJ2-3 | TRBD2 | TRBV7-9 | CASSLHSGGGTDTQYF
TRBJ1-1 | . | TRBV11-2 | CASSLMRVSTEAFF
TRBJ2-1 | . | TRBV7-3 | CASSLDGGSYNEQFF
TRBJ2-2 | . | TRBV4-1 | CASSQVEGVGGELFF
TRBJ2-1 | TRBD2 | TRBV19 | CASSMAAGVYNEQFF
TRBJ2-2 | . | TRBV5-1 | CASSLESAWSRENTGELFF
TRBJ2-7 | . | TRBV4-1 | CASSQLGQSYEQYF